The clone carrying this T cell receptor (beta chain) was detected many times. The length of the CDR3 is 12 residues. V lost 5 bases and J lost 12, with 16 bases in between. CDR1 SEHNR and CDR2 FQNEAQ come from the germline V gene (reference sequence). Profiling of TCR beta VDJ combinations and CDR3 sequences used genomic DNA as template. From the reads, TCRdb called clonotypes with MiXCR, one entry per CDR3 protein. The sample yields around 430,000 distinct CDR3 sequences, around 30% seen once. Sequenced patients had shown CD8+CD57+ cell expansion by flow cytometry. In all patients, the disease was severe acquired aplastic anemia. The blood sampling took place in patients who had so far received no therapy. The data were obtained in a study of CD8+CD57+ T cells in acquired aplastic anemia. Study background: Isolated CD4+ and CD8+ cells, once sorted, yielded DNA averaging around 3 ug.

This TCR was recovered from a human donor with aplastic anemia. Sequenced material: sorted CD4+, CD8+, or CD8+CD57+ T cells (not recorded which) from PBMCs. The J gene is TRBJ1-2, the V gene TRBV7-9, with D unresolved. Here the CDR3 reads CASSRTPGYNTF. The CDR3 bases are TGTGCCAGCAGCCGGACTCCCGGTTATAACACCTTC. Supplemented by reference TRBV7-9 and TRBJ1-2, the full variable domain reads DTGVSQNPRHKITKRGQNVTFRCDPISEHNRLYWYRQTLGQGPEFLTYFQNEAQLEKSRLLSDRFSAERPKGSFSTLEIQRTEQGDSAMYLCASSRTPGYNTFGSGTRLTVV.